This TCR beta chain was obtained from a study of cytomegalovirus exposure and HLA in healthy donors (dated by TCRdb to about 2017). A note on the overall study: According to an earlier analysis of around 600 of the donors, about 179 million T cells yielded roughly 110 million unique TCR beta sequences and roughly 280 Gb of sequence data. An early release covering more than 500 HLA-typed donors comprised 250 to 350 gigabases of sequencing data and roughly 85 million unique TCR sequences. The genetic ancestry cluster associated with self-reported Caucasian donors included approximately 85% of the roughly 410 genotyped donors. The aim of the study was to test whether cataloging public T cell receptors could identify signatures of past pathogen exposure. Using immunosequencing, the study profiled T cell repertoires from about 610 subjects and related those repertoires to cytomegalovirus serostatus. A separate validation cohort of about 110 different subjects was used in addition to the roughly 720-subject first cohort. To predict cytomegalovirus infection status, the study brought together high-throughput TCR immunosequencing, statistical association of individual TCRs with disease status, and machine learning. A later analysis re-analyzed previously published TCR beta repertoires from 600 to 850 donors and added high-resolution HLA genotyping to study TCR occurrence patterns. The later analysis used no new phenotypic data to find candidate immune exposures, relying instead on TCR beta sequences and their occurrence across donors. In an earlier analysis of about 590 of the donors, high-throughput TCR beta sequencing was used to judge whether each TCR beta V gene segment behaved as functional or pseudogenic. Donor age, sex, ethnicity and CMV serostatus were collected together with the repertoire data. A later genetic analysis took genome-wide SNP genotypes for about 65% of the 666 donors and used that subset as a discovery cohort. All discovery cohort repertoires had been generated using a single sequencing platform. HLA typing covered class I and class II loci at four-digit resolution. The number of typed donors differed by locus: roughly 629-640 for A, B, C, DRB1 and DQB1; approximately 520 for DQA1; some 590 for DPA1; and roughly 450 for DPB1. Five DR-DQ haplotypes were handled as single units for association and clustering because linkage in the cohort was strong. On average, over 200,000 unique TCR beta nucleotide sequences were sequenced per donor among a few hundred genotyped donors of the cohort, with 15% to 20% of those sequences being non-productive. Study-level results and caveats: In vitro tests confirmed that a few of the cytomegalovirus-associated TCR beta chains recognize cytomegalovirus antigens. CMV serostatus was the only immune exposure information available for the cohort. Linkage disequilibrium might explain the correlated functional status among segregating V segments, but an unknown experimental factor could not be excluded. When HLA alleles, especially DR and DQ, strongly co-occurred, attributing TCR associations to individual alleles was difficult. A group of highly shared sequence variants was considered likely to be a technical artifact of the sequencing pipeline. The presence/absence analyses assumed that sequencing depth was roughly uniform across donors, and that assumption may not be true. The cohort was sequenced for TCR beta chains only, and without alpha or paired-chain data the features that could be detected were limited. In a later analysis, HLA-associated TCR beta chains showed more clonal expansion and lower generation probabilities than non-associated chains that were equally common. Across donors, most TCR sequences were observed very rarely, whereas some public TCRs were present in many individuals. Several of the top co-occurrence clusters appeared to be linked to parvovirus B19, influenza, CMV and Epstein-Barr virus, according to a later analysis. The study listed 164 TCR beta chains as associated with cytomegalovirus. A later analysis found that TCR association rates varied across HLA loci, with DRB1 alleles showing the most associated TCRs and HLA-C alleles the fewest. Cytomegalovirus status was reported to be diagnosed by the classifier with high specificity and sensitivity in both the original and validation cohorts. In a later analysis, some 17,000 TCR beta sequences were associated with specific HLA alleles at a false discovery rate of 0.05. Most CMV-associated TCR beta chains appeared to be HLA-restricted in a later analysis, and the HLA associations seemed to be driven largely by CMV exposure. An earlier analysis of approximately 570 of the donors showed that most TCR beta V segments appeared in productive rearrangements either about 87% or about 30% of the time, which broadly matched IMGT annotations. Because the 87-base-pair reads could not distinguish some IMGT-functional V segments, including TRBV6-2 and TRBV6-3, those segments were excluded. Compared with the approximately 670-donor mean, donors in an Asian-associated ancestry cluster had fewer N-insertions in productive TCRs, according to a later genetic analysis. Because HLA typing was missing for some donors at each locus, association tests included only the typed subset. A further reported finding was that TCR beta sequences accurately predicted the HLA-A and HLA-B alleles for most subjects in the first cohort. Because counts were too low, fewer than 20 rarely observed V segments, including chromosome 9 orphons, were excluded from the earlier analysis of some 540 of the donors. The authors suggested that the approach could potentially be extended to other disease states and immunological phenotypes. In a later genetic analysis, a missense DCLRE1C variant was associated with V-gene and J-gene trimming of TCR beta chains, and the association was replicated in an independent cohort.

Libraries were prepared through the immunoSEQ multiplex PCR assay. The multiplex PCR relied on a mix of 60 forward primers for TCR Vbeta segments and 13 reverse primers for TCR Jbeta segments. A multiplex PCR assay on genomic DNA amplified the CDR3 region of rearranged TCR beta genes. Amplified TCR beta libraries were sequenced as 87-base-pair reads on the Illumina HiSeq System. In the paper's pipeline: In a later analysis, 70 million to 95 million unique TCR beta chains were counted across the 666 repertoires, and roughly 11 million of these chains were shared by at least two donors. Raw reads were error-corrected and collapsed into unique sequences by a nearest-neighbor algorithm in which closely related sequences were merged to remove PCR and sequencing errors. Alignment of CDR3 sequences to IMGT reference sequences was used to assign V, D and J gene segments. For a sequence to be retained, at least a six-nucleotide match to both a V gene segment and a J gene segment was required. A rearrangement counted as productive if the CDR3 had no stop codons and remained in frame with V and J, and every other rearrangement counted as non-productive. CDR3 was defined by IMGT convention, running from the second conserved V-encoded cysteine to the conserved J-encoded phenylalanine. The earlier analysis of some 580 of the donors excluded any sequence lacking an unambiguous match to a single V gene segment. In an earlier analysis of 450 to 700 of the donors, V segments were called functional above 56.7% productive rearrangements and were called segregating when the between-donor standard deviation exceeded 5%. To diagnose cytomegalovirus status from the catalog of TCR beta chain sequences, a statistical classification framework was built. A later analysis assigned V and J genes by comparing TCR nucleotide sequences with IMGT/GENE-DB human TR gene sequences. In a later analysis, CDR3 sequences and most-parsimonious VDJ recombination scenarios were assigned using the TCRdist pipeline. In a later analysis, each TCR beta chain was defined by its CDR3 amino acid sequence together with its V-gene family, and reads lacking a unique V-gene family were excluded. As a way to deal with suspected cross-contamination and a sequencing artifact, a later analysis dropped 500 to 700 nucleotide sequences that were highly shared and had low generation probability. A later analysis calculated a clonal expansion index for each public chain from normalized within-repertoire ranks of inferred template counts. A later analysis computed generation probabilities with a VDJ recombination model fitted to out-of-frame rearrangements, and checked the results against IGoR. In a later analysis, hypergeometric tests were used to score TCR-TCR, TCR-HLA and TCR-CMV co-occurrence, with a repertoire-size bias correction applied to TCR pairs. False discovery rates were estimated in a later analysis by permuting HLA or CMV assignments 20 times. In a later analysis, co-occurring TCRs were grouped with DBSCAN, and TCRdist sequence similarity was added when clustering was performed within HLA-allele-positive subsets. Co-occurrence clustering excluded repertoires with fewer than 30,000 or more than 120,000 public chains, plus five with anomalous nucleotide sharing. In its TCRdb copy, this immuneACCESS table keeps in-frame sequences only and misses some clones. Where compared with another copy, unresolved V genes explain less than half of these, and the others have no known cause. That table gives V, J and clone size, and the DNA gave D and trimming. This sample has approximately 220,000 clones in its table, and nearly 80% of those were observed once. Approximately 2% of the sample rests with the top ten.

Points on this clone: The antigen it recognizes is unknown. No much larger clonotype is one base removed from it; base qualities were not supplied.

Taken from cysteine to phenylalanine, the CDR3 has 15 residues. Left in the record is the CDR3 DNA by itself, 45 bases read in frame from the first base. Taken from the germline V gene, the CDR1 and CDR2 loops are SGDLS and YYNGEE. Compared with germline, V lacks 2 bases and J lacks 0 bases; bases without a gene match: 2. In total, just over 650 healthy bone marrow donors made up the cohort. At the time of sampling, every cohort member was nominally healthy, though immune exposures that went unrecorded were likely present. The donor was CMV seronegative and belonged to the group of more than 300 seronegative cohort members. A peripheral blood sample was collected from each donor, and TCR beta sequencing was performed on peripheral blood mononuclear cells. The Qiagen DNeasy Blood Extraction Kit was used to extract genomic DNA from the blood cell samples.

Source material: PBMCs. The sequence was collected from a male donor in good health and CMV-seronegative. The V and J genes are TRBV9 and TRBJ1-1, and TRBD1 aligns with 9 junction nucleotides. Read as DNA, the sequence is TGTGCCAGCAGCGTCGGACAGGGGTTGAACACTGAAGCTTTCTTT. This encodes CASSVGQGLNTEAFF.